Here is one T cell receptor (beta chain) with its context. Its antigen is undetermined. The junction departs from germline at one end; a sequencing error may be responsible. Every donor contributed roughly 10 milliliters of peripheral blood by blood draw. Using a J-beta primer mix together with a sample-barcoded 5' primer, a second PCR was run for 7 to 11 cycles. Every cDNA was tagged by a template-switch adaptor with 12 random nucleotides. TCRdb processed the 5' RACE reads anew with MiXCR; each CDR3 protein has one entry. Of about 500,000 distinct CDR3 sequences in the sample, around 24% were seen once. The sample is drawn from a study of blood T cells in healthy people across ages. Study-wide results and caveats: Strongly correlated with naive T cell percentage was TCR beta diversity.

The CDR3 sequence is 13 residues long. Per the germline V gene, CDR1 is DFQATT and CDR2 is SNEGSKA (reference sequence). These data were also filed under a second study, of T cells of mothers and their children.

V and J are TRBV20-1 and TRBJ1-4; D is ambiguous. The sequence was collected from a boy under 18 in good health. Sequenced sample: blood. The CDR3 reads CSAKGWSNEKLVF. CDR3 nucleotide sequence: TGCAGTGCAAAAGGGTGGTCTAATGAAAAACTGGTTTTT.